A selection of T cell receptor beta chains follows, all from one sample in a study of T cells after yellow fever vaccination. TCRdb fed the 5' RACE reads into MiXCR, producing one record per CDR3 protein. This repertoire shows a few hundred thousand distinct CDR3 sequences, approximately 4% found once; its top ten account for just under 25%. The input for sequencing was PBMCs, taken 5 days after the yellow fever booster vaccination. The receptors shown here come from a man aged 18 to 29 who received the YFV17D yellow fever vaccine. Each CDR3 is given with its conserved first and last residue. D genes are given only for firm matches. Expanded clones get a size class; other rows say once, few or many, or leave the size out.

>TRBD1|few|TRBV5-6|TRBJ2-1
CASSLFGTGFYNEQFF
TGTGCCAGCAGCTTGTTCGGGACAGGGTTCTACAATGAGCAGTTCTTC
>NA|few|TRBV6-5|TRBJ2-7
CASSYSQGWYEQYF
TGTGCCAGCAGTTACTCCCAGGGGTGGTACGAGCAGTACTTC
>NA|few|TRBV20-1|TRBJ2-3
CSAYGGNPDTQYF
TGCAGTGCTTACGGGGGAAATCCAGATACGCAGTATTTT
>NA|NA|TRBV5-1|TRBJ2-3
CASSLSQATDTQYF
TGCGCCAGCAGCTTGTCCCAGGCCACAGATACGCAGTATTTT
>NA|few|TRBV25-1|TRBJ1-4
CASTGDNEKLFF
TGTGCCAGCACAGGGGATAATGAAAAACTGTTTTTT
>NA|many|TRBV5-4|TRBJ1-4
CASSFPGSEKLFF
TGTGCCAGCAGCTTTCCAGGGAGCGAAAAACTGTTTTTT
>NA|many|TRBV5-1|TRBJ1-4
CASRSTNEKLFF
TGCGCCAGCAGATCAACTAATGAAAAACTGTTTTTT
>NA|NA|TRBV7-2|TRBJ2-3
CASSFGPGLASAGTQYF
NA
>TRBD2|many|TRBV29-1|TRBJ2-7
CSVLKLAGISYEQYF
TGCAGCGTTCTCAAATTAGCGGGAATCTCCTACGAGCAGTACTTC
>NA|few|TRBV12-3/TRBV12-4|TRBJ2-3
CASRNRAAADTQYF
TGTGCCAGCAGGAACAGGGCGGCGGCAGATACGCAGTATTTT
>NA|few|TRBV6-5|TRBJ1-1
CASSYIGPRGTFF
TGTGCCAGCAGTTACATCGGCCCACGGGGGACTTTCTTT
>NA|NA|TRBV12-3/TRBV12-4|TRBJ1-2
CASSLEGPLGYTF
TGTGCCAGCAGTTTAGAGGGCCCCCTGGGCTACACCTTC
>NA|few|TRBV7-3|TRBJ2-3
CASSVGALLDTQYF
TGTGCCAGCAGCGTAGGGGCCCTCCTAGATACGCAGTATTTT
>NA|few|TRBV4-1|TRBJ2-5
CASSQRPGIGGWGNQETQYF
TGCGCCAGCAGCCAACGCCCCGGGATCGGCGGTTGGGGAAATCAAGAGACCCAGTACTTC
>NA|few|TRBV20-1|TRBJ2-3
CSAREIRALPSTDTQYF
TGCAGTGCTAGAGAGATAAGGGCACTCCCAAGCACAGATACGCAGTATTTT
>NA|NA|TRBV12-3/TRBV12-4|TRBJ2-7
CASSLGGRGEQYF
TGTGCCAGCAGTTTGGGGGGAAGAGGCGAGCAGTACTTC
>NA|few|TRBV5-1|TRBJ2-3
CASRTGAGTDTQYF
TGCGCCAGTAGAACAGGGGCGGGAACAGATACGCAGTATTTT
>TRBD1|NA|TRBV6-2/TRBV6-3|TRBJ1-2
CASSTTGVRDGYTF
TGTGCCAGCAGTACCACAGGGGTTCGAGATGGCTACACCTTC
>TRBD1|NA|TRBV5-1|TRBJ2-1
CASSSQGAVSYNEQFF
TGCGCCAGCAGCTCGCAGGGGGCCGTGTCCTACAATGAGCAGTTCTTC
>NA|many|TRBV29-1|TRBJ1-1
CSVAYTGLRRTEAFF
TGCAGCGTCGCCTATACAGGGTTAAGGCGCACTGAAGCTTTCTTT